The clone carrying this TCR beta chain has a count of ten or more. The antigen remains undetermined. Together with a sample-barcoded 5' primer, a J-beta primer mix was included in a second PCR lasting about 7 to 12 cycles. TCRdb reprocessed the 5' RACE reads with MiXCR, giving one entry per CDR3 protein. The sample carries around 1,000,000 distinct CDR3 sequences, more than 30% recorded once. V lost 3 bases to trimming and J lost 7 bases, with 7 bases between them. CDR3 size: 11 residues. The germline V gene encodes CDR1 SGDLS and CDR2 YYNGEE. The sample comes from a study of blood T cells in healthy people across ages. Study-wide points: With donor CMV status unknown, expanded clonotype changes were possibly confounded.

The source is a man between 18 and 35 years old in good health. The sequenced sample consisted of blood. The J gene is TRBJ1-1, the V gene TRBV9; D gene uncertain. For the CDR3, the DNA is TGTGCCAGCAGCGGAAGGGATGAAGCTTTCTTT. Encoded protein: CASSGRDEAFF.